This T cell receptor beta chain originates from a study of cytomegalovirus exposure and HLA in healthy donors. Overall study findings and caveats: Likely technical artifact: a cluster of highly shared sequence variants. Analysis was carried out at a later point, and it linked a missense DCLRE1C variant to TCR beta V- and J-gene trimming. Later on, analysis showed that most CMV-associated TCR beta chains appeared to be HLA-restricted. A few V segments could not be told apart, such as TRBV6-2 and TRBV6-3, and were left out.

Concerning this clone: Its specificity is unknown.

PCR amplification relied on 60 Vbeta primers (plus 13 Jbeta primers). Using immunoSEQ multiplex PCR, the repertoire was profiled, and TCRdb retains in-frame clones only, with some absent. The top ten clones hold around 1.8% of a sample with more than 100,000 clones, 76% of them seen once. Per germline, CDR1 SGHRS and CDR2 YFSETQ. This CDR3 has 12 residues. Trimming pared 4 bases from V and 6 bases from J, leaving 10 bases between. The receptor was isolated from a female donor in good health and CMV-seropositive. Input material: PBMCs. V and J are TRBV5-1 and TRBJ1-1, with a weak D call TRBD1 (5 bases). CDR3 region: CASSPGESEAFF. Here the CDR3 DNA reads TGCGCCAGCAGCCCGGGGGAATCTGAAGCTTTCTTT.